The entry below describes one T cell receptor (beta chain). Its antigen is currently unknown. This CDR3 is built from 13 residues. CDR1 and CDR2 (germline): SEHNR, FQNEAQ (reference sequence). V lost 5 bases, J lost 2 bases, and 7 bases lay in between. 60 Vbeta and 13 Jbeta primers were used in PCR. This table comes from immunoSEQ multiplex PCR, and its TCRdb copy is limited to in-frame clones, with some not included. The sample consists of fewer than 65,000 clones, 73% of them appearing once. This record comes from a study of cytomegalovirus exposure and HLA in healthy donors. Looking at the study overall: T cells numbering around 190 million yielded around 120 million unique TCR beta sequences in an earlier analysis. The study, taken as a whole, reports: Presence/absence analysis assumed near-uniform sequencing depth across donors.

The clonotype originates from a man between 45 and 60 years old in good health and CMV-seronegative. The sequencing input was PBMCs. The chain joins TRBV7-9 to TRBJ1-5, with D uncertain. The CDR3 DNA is TGTGCCAGCAGCCCAGGCGGCAATCAGCCCCAGCATTTT. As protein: CASSPGGNQPQHF.